Below, 24 T cell receptor beta chains from the same sample are listed, as sequenced in a study of T-cell reconstitution after alpha-beta-depleted transplantation in children. Unique molecular identifiers were used to barcode this TCRbeta library. TCRdb itself ran the PCR reads through MiXCR, one entry per CDR3 protein. Among hundreds of thousands of distinct CDR3 sequences listed, about 14% were seen once. The sample consisted of PBMCs, taken from the stem cell graft. These receptors all stem from a human donor who donated a stem cell graft to a child with Fanconi anemia.

The J gene is TRBJ2-5, the V gene TRBV3-1; D is unresolved. This CDR3 has 17 amino acids. Germline V gene data show CDR1 as LGHDT and CDR2 as YNNKEL (reference sequence). V was trimmed by 0 bases and J by 5 bases, leaving 19 bases between them. CDR3: CASSQDWPFTRGETQYF. As DNA, the CDR3 is TGTGCCAGCAGCCAAGACTGGCCTTTTACTCGTGGGGAGACCCAGTACTTC.

The gene calls are TRBV15 and TRBJ2-3; D is unclear. The CDR3 is 16 residues long. Germline V lookup: CDR1 LNHNV, CDR2 YYDKDF (reference sequence). Trimming pared 1 base from V and 1 base from J, leaving 12 bases between. CDR3 nucleotide sequence: TGTGCCACCAGCAGAGCCCAGACTCAGCGCACAGATACGCAGTATTTT. It translates to CATSRAQTQRTDTQYF. The variable domain in full, with the rest retrieved from reference TRBV15 and TRBJ2-3, is DAMVIQNPRYQVTQFGKPVTLSCSQTLNHNVMYWYQQKSSQAPKLLFHYYDKDFNNEADTPDNFQSRRPNTSFCFLDIRSPGLGDTAMYLCATSRAQTQRTDTQYFGPGTRLTVL.

Remarks on this clonotype: A much bigger clone sits one base away, suggesting this may be a read error. J is TRBJ2-2 and V is TRBV12-3 or TRBV12-4, with D maybe TRBD2 (6 bases). The CDR3 spans 13 residues. The CDR3 DNA reads TGTGCCAGCAGTTTTCGGGAAGCCGGGGAGGTGTTTTTT. Encoded protein: CASSFREAGEVFF.

The V gene is TRBV29-1, the J gene TRBJ2-7; no clear D. From germline, CDR1 is SQVTM and CDR2 ANQGSEA. V was shortened by 7 bases and J by 4 bases, with 17 bases between the two germline ends. There are 13 residues in the CDR3. CDR3 in amino acids: CSAADPNTYEQYF. The CDR3 coding sequence is TGCAGCGCCGCCGACCCCAACACATACGAGCAGTACTTC.

The rearrangement joins TRBV7-2 to TRBJ1-1; D gene ambiguous. Germline assignment: CDR1 SGHTA and CDR2 FQGNSA. Trimming shortened V by 1 base and J by 3 bases, and 9 bases separated the two germline ends. CDR3 length: 14 amino acids. The CDR3 nucleotides are TGTGCCAGCAGCTTAGATCCTCAAGACACTGAAGCTTTCTTT. Its translation: CASSLDPQDTEAFF.

This clonotype was recorded at least ten times. This rearrangement joins TRBV5-1 to TRBJ2-1; TRBD1 agrees at 9 bases. V shed 8 bases, J shed 5 bases, and the junction held 2 bases outside the gene matches. Germline lookup yields CDR1 SGHRS and CDR2 YFSETQ. The CDR3 has 12 residues. The CDR3 DNA is TGCGCCAGTGGGACAGGGAACAATGAGCAGTTCTTC. It translates to CASGTGNNEQFF.

V gene TRBV30 combines with J gene TRBJ1-5, with D possibly matching TRBD1 (6 bases). This CDR3 is built from 14 residues. Germline loops: CDR1 GTSNPN, CDR2 SVGIG (reference sequence). The ends were cut back, 1 base at V and 4 bases at J, with 11 bases in the middle. CDR3 sequence reads: CAWSADSLNQPQHF. CDR3 nucleotide sequence: TGTGCCTGGAGTGCGGACAGCCTGAATCAGCCCCAGCATTTT.

Worth noting for this clonotype: One end of the junction fails to match germline, which may point to a read error. The V and J genes are TRBV6-5 and TRBJ1-1; D uncertain. Germline-derived CDR1 and CDR2 are MNHEY and SVGAGI. This CDR3 region has 15 residues. CDR3 sequence reads: CASSYERTGNSEAFF. The CDR3 nucleotides are TGTGCCAGCAGTTACGAGAGGACGGGGAACTCTGAAGCTTTCTTT.

This clonotype has more than one count but fewer than ten. V is TRBV20-1 and J is TRBJ1-2; TRBD1 matches at 11 bases. The germline gives CDR1 DFQATT, CDR2 SNEGSKA (reference sequence). The CDR3 runs 15 residues. With 8 bases clipped from V and 6 bases from J, the junction kept 14 bases outside the gene matches. CDR3 sequence reads: CSYRDRGAGGDGYTF. The CDR3 DNA is TGCAGTTACCGGGACAGGGGGGCCGGAGGCGATGGCTACACCTTC.

Ten or more counts support this clonotype. The chain employs TRBV12-3 or TRBV12-4 and TRBJ2-5; D remains unclear. The CDR3 consists of 15 residues. The ends were cut back, 3 bases at V and 1 base at J, with 12 bases in the middle. This chain's CDR3 is CASSFKAVLQETQYF. In DNA, the CDR3 is TGTGCCAGCAGTTTTAAGGCAGTCCTCCAAGAGACCCAGTACTTC.

This clonotype was seen repeatedly, ten times or more. This rearrangement joins TRBV29-1 to TRBJ2-3, with D possibly being TRBD1 (5 bases). V lost 7 bases and J 4 bases, leaving 15 bases between the germline ends. The CDR3 has 13 residues. Germline lookup yields CDR1 SQVTM and CDR2 ANQGSEA. CDR3 DNA sequence: TGCAGCGCCGGAGACCTAGGGGCAGATACGCAGTATTTT. This codes for CSAGDLGADTQYF.

This chain joins TRBV6-2 or TRBV6-3 and TRBJ1-2, with 7 bases that match TRBD1. Germline V gives CDR1 MNHEY, CDR2 SVGEGT. The CDR3 has 16 residues. J lost 5 bases, V lost 2 bases, and 11 bases had no gene match. CDR3 residues: CASSYRSRGSDYGYTF. The CDR3 DNA follows: TGTGCCAGCAGTTACAGATCCAGGGGGTCTGATTATGGCTACACCTTC.

Concerning this clonotype itself: One end of the junction varies from germline; a read error may be responsible. The V and J genes are TRBV6-5 and TRBJ1-1; D gene uncertain. The CDR3 extends over 16 amino acids. The germline V gene has CDR1 MNHEY and CDR2 SVGAGI. The CDR3 DNA sequence: TGTGCCAGCTGTTACGTAGGAGCGGGTCTATACACTGAAGCTTTCTTT. Protein sequence: CASCYVGAGLYTEAFF.

This chain connects TRBV9 to TRBJ2-1, with D possibly TRBD1 on 6 matching bases. The length of the CDR3 is 12 residues. V lost 0 bases, J lost 11 bases, and 9 bases lay in between. Germline V gives CDR1 SGDLS, CDR2 YYNGEE. The CDR3 sequence: CASSVEGVQQFF. CDR3 DNA sequence: TGTGCCAGCAGCGTAGAGGGGGTACAGCAGTTCTTC.

This clonotype was recorded a few times. This chain uses TRBV20-1 with TRBJ1-1; a weak D match, TRBD1 (6 bases). Trimming took off 0 bases at V and 4 bases at J, with 21 bases between the two ends. The CDR3 length is 17 residues. Germline-derived CDR1 and CDR2 are DFQATT and SNEGSKA (reference sequence). The chain's CDR3 is CSARDAPSRTVITEAFF. The CDR3 bases are TGCAGTGCTAGAGATGCCCCCAGTCGGACAGTCATCACTGAAGCTTTCTTT.

The J gene is TRBJ1-2, the V gene TRBV28, with 9 bases aligning to TRBD1. With V trimmed by 3 bases and J by 7 bases, 12 bases remained unmatched. Germline V gene sequence: CDR1 MDHEN, CDR2 SYDVKM. This CDR3 comprises 16 residues. The CDR3 coding sequence is TGTGCCAGCAGTTTGCAATCGACAGGGGGGGTTAGTGGCTACACCTTC. Protein product: CASSLQSTGGVSGYTF.

This clonotype was seen many times. The rearrangement joins TRBV20-1 to TRBJ2-7; D is perhaps TRBD1 (6 bases). The V and J ends lost 5 bases and 1 base respectively, with 12 bases between them. CDR3 length: 13 residues. Germline V gives CDR1 DFQATT, CDR2 SNEGSKA (reference sequence). The CDR3 is CSAVRDISYEQYV. CDR3 sequence (DNA): TGCAGTGCTGTCCGGGACATTTCCTACGAGCAGTACGTC.

The J gene is TRBJ1-2, the V gene TRBV6-2 or TRBV6-3, with unresolved D. Looked up from germline, CDR1 is MNHEY and CDR2 is SVGEGT. The CDR3 is made up of 15 amino acids. Trimming cost V 2 bases and J 5 bases, with 15 bases left between them. CDR3 residues: CASSYGEESRYGYTF. The CDR3 nucleotides are TGTGCCAGCAGTTACGGAGAAGAATCGAGATATGGCTACACCTTC.

The V and J genes are TRBV5-1 and TRBJ2-3; D is uncertain. Germline V gene sequence: CDR1 SGHRS, CDR2 YFSETQ. V gave up 3 bases and J gave up 1 base, with 9 bases separating them. The CDR3 consists of 14 residues. CDR3 DNA: TGCGCCAGCAGCTCTCAACAAGGCACAGATACGCAGTATTTT. Amino acid sequence: CASSSQQGTDTQYF.

The chain recombines TRBV11-2 with TRBJ1-2; the D is unclear. The CDR3 has 14 residues. V was clipped by 6 bases and J by 4 bases, with 15 bases between them. Germline V gives CDR1 SGHAT, CDR2 FQNNGV. CDR3 nucleotides: TGTGCCAGCAGTTTTCTAGGAATTGCCTATGGCTACACCTTC. As protein: CASSFLGIAYGYTF.

This clonotype was recorded many times. The chain is built from TRBV5-5 and TRBJ1-1; D remains unclear. CDR1 SGHKS and CDR2 YYEKEE come from the germline V gene (reference sequence). This CDR3 is built from 13 residues. V gave up 5 bases and J gave up 2 bases, with 10 bases separating them. CDR3: CASSLTDNTEAFF. In DNA, the CDR3 is TGTGCCAGCAGTTTGACGGATAACACTGAAGCTTTCTTT.

In its sample, this clonotype was seen many times. The chain has TRBV21-1 and TRBJ2-1; the tabulated D call, TRBD2, remains unverified against the DNA. TRBV21-1 is labeled a pseudogene. This CDR3 has 13 residues. CDR3: CASSASTKAEQFF. CDR3 nucleotide sequence: TGTGCCAGCAGCGCCTCGACTAAGGCTGAGCAGTTCTTC.

This clonotype was detected only once. A much bigger clone sits one base away, suggesting this may be a read error. This rearrangement joins TRBV5-1 to TRBJ2-5; 7 bases align to TRBD1. CDR1 and CDR2 (germline): SGHRS, YFSETQ. V lost 2 bases and J lost 7; bases outside the gene matches: 8. The CDR3 is 14 residues long. CDR3 in DNA: TGCGCCAGCAGCTTCCGGGACAGAAAAGGGACCCAGTACTTC. Translated: CASSFRDRKGTQYF.

The chain is built from TRBV6-1 and TRBJ2-2; D possibly corresponds to TRBD2 (7 bases). From germline, CDR1 is MNHNS and CDR2 SASEGT. This CDR3 spans 15 amino acids. V was clipped by 9 bases and J by 5 bases, with 19 bases between them. CDR3 loop: CASTFKGRGTGELFF. The CDR3 region has the DNA TGTGCCAGTACTTTCAAAGGGAGGGGGACCGGGGAGCTGTTTTTT.